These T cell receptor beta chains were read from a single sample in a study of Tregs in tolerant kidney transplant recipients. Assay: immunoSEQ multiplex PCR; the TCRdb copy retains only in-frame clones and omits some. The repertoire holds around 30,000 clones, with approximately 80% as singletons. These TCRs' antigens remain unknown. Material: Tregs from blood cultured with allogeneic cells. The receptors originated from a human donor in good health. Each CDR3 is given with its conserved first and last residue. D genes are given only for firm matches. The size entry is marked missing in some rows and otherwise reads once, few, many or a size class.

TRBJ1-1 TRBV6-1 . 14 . TGTGCCAGCAGTGTGGCGTCGGGGAGCACTGAAGCTTTCTTT CASSVASGSTEAFF
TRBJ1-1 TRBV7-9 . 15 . TGTGCCAGCAGCCCCCTGAGGGGTACCAACACTGAAGCTTTCTTT CASSPLRGTNTEAFF
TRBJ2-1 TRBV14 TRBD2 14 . TGTGCCAGCAGCCGCTGGGGACTAGCTGGTGAGCAGTTCTTC CASSRWGLAGEQFF
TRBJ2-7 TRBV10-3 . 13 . TGTGCCATCAGTGAGTCGGCGTCTTACGAGCAGTACTTC CAISESASYEQYF
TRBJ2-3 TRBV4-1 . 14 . TGCGCCAGCAGCCAAGATTCTCGGGCAGATACGCAGTATTTT CASSQDSRADTQYF
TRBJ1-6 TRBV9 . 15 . TGTGCCAGCAGCGTAGACGGCCGTGGGGGTTCACCCCTCCACTTT CASSVDGRGGSPLHF
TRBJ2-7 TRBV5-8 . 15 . TGTGCCAGCAGACCGCTTATACGTAGAGGGTACGAGCAGTACTTC CASRPLIRRGYEQYF
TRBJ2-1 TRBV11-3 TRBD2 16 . TGTGCCAGCAGAGAAACTGGGACTAGTGGAGCCAATGAGCAGTTCTTC CASRETGTSGANEQFF
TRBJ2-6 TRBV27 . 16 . TGTGCCAGCAGTTCACCGGGACTCCTTGGGGCCAACGTCCTGACTTTC CASSSPGLLGANVLTF
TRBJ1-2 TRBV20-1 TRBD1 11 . TGCAGTGCTAACAGGGGGCAGGGCTACACCTTC CSANRGQGYTF
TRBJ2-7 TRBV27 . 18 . TGTGCCAGCAGCCGAGTACCCGTACGGGACGGTATCACCTACGAGCAGTACTTC CASSRVPVRDGITYEQYF
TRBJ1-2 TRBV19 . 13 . TGTGCCAGTAGTTTCCAGGGAGGCTATGGCTACACCTTC CASSFQGGYGYTF
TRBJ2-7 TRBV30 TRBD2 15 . TGTGCCTGGACGAAGCGGGGGGCAGGTACGGACGAGCAGTACTTC CAWTKRGAGTDEQYF
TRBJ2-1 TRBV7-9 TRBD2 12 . TGTGCCAGCGGGAGGGCGTACAATGAGCAGTTCTTC CASGRAYNEQFF
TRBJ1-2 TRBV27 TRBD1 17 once TGTGCCAGCAGTAAAGGACAGGGACGCCCACAGTTCTATGGCTACACCTTC CASSKGQGRPQFYGYTF
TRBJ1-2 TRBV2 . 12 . TGTGCCAGCAGGGCCGAGGGCATAGGCTACACCTTC CASRAEGIGYTF
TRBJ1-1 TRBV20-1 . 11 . TGCAGTGCTCCGCAGGGTTTGAGAGCTTTCTTT CSAPQGLRAFF
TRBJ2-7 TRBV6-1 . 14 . TGTGCCAGCAGTTCGTGGGGGAGCTCCTACGAGCAGTACTTC CASSSWGSSYEQYF
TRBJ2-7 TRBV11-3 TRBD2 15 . TGTGCCAGCAGCTTACGTGGACTAGGCTTCTACGAGCAGTACTTC CASSLRGLGFYEQYF
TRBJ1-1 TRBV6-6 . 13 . TGTGCCAGCAGTTTCCTCATATCCACTGAAGCTTTCTTT CASSFLISTEAFF
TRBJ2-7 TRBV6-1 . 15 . TGTGCCAGCAGTGAGAGTATGAACCAGCGGAACGAGCAGTACTTC CASSESMNQRNEQYF
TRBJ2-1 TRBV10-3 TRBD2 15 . TGTGCCATCAGTGAGTCGGGACTAGCGGGCGATGAGCAGTTCTTC CAISESGLAGDEQFF
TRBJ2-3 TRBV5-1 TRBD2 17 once TGCGCCAGCAGCCTCGGACTAGCGGGATCCTATACAGATACGCAGTATTTT CASSLGLAGSYTDTQYF
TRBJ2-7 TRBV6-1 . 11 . TGTGCCAGCAGACGGATCTACGAGCAGTACTTC CASRRIYEQYF
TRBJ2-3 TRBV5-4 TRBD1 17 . TGTGCCAGCAGCTTGCCATTTCCGGGACAGGGGTCAGATACGCAGTATTTT CASSLPFPGQGSDTQYF
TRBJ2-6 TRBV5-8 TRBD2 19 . TGTGCCAGCAGCTTGTTCCTGGGACTAGCGGGAAGCGGGGCCAACGTCCTGACTTTC CASSLFLGLAGSGANVLTF
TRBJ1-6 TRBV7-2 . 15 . TGTGCCAGCAGCTTCCTCAGCTCCTATAATTCACCCCTCCACTTT CASSFLSSYNSPLHF
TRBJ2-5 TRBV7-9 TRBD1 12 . TGTGCCAGCAGCTTCTCAGGGGGGACCCAGTACTTC CASSFSGGTQYF
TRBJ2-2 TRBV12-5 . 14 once TGTGCTAGTGGCCCACAGGGAGAACACCGGGAGCTGTTTTTT CASGPQGEHRELFF